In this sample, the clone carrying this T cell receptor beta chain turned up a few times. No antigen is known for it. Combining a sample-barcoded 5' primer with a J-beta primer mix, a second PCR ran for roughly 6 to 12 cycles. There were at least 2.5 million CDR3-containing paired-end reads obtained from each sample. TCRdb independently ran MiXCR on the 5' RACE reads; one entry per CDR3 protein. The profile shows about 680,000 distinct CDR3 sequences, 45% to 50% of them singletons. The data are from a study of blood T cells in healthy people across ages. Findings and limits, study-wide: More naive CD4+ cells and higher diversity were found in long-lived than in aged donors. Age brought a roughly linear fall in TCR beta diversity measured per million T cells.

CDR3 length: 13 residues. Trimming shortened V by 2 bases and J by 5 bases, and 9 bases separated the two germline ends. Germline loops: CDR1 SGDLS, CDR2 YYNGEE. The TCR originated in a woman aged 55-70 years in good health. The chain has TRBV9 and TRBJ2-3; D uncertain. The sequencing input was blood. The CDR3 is CASSVLVEDTQYF. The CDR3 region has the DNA TGTGCCAGCAGCGTTCTAGTAGAAGATACGCAGTATTTT. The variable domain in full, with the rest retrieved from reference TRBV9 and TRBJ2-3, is DSGVTQTPKHLITATGQRVTLRCSPRSGDLSVYWYQQSLDQGLQFLIQYYNGEERAKGNILERFSAQQFPDLHSELNLSSLELGDSALYFCASSVLVEDTQYFGPGTRLTVL.